Listed here are 28 T cell receptor beta chains from one sample, sequenced in a study of identical twins. Each CDR3 protein is one row after TCRdb ran MiXCR on the 5' RACE reads. The repertoire holds around 1.7 million distinct CDR3 sequences, with under 35% as singletons. The sample was cord blood. These receptors originate from a newborn girl in good health.

This clonotype was detected ten times or more. V usage is TRBV10-3 and J usage is TRBJ1-2; D remains ambiguous. The CDR3 spans 11 residues. The ends were cut back, 4 bases at V and 5 bases at J, with 5 bases in the middle. The germline V gene has CDR1 ENHRY and CDR2 SYGVKD. Here the CDR3 reads CAISAVYGYTF. DNA of the CDR3: TGTGCCATCAGTGCGGTATATGGCTACACCTTC.

This clonotype was seen a handful of times. The J gene is TRBJ2-5, the V gene TRBV2; D gene unclear. The CDR3 sequence is 13 residues long. The germline V gene encodes CDR1 SNHLY and CDR2 FYNNEI. Trimming pared 7 bases from V and 7 bases from J, leaving 16 bases between. CDR3 sequence reads: CASNLKLQRTQYF. The CDR3 DNA sequence: TGTGCCAGCAACTTAAAGTTACAAAGGACCCAGTACTTC.

The rearrangement joins TRBV20-1 to TRBJ2-7; TRBD2 matches 14 bases. V lost 4 bases, J lost 4 bases, and 3 bases stayed unmatched. The CDR3 covers 14 residues. Germline V gene data show CDR1 as DFQATT and CDR2 as SNEGSKA (reference sequence). As DNA, the CDR3 is TGCAGTGCTATGACTAGCGGGAGGGCTTACGAGCAGTACTTC. The encoded protein is CSAMTSGRAYEQYF.

In this sample, this clonotype turned up a few times. The V gene is TRBV20-1, the J gene TRBJ2-3; D gene ambiguous. Germline CDR1 DFQATT, CDR2 SNEGSKA (reference sequence). V was shortened by 6 bases and J by 0 bases, with 10 bases between the two germline ends. The CDR3 extends over 13 amino acids. Here the CDR3 reads CSAPDGSTDTQYF. CDR3 bases: TGCAGTGCGCCCGACGGGAGCACAGATACGCAGTATTTT.

This clonotype was seen only a few times. CDR3 bases: TGTGCCAGCAAACCCGCGGGGGAGCTGTTTTTT. Its protein product is CASKPAGELFF. The chain carries TRBV7-9 and TRBJ2-2; D is unresolved. Germline CDR1 is SEHNR and CDR2 is FQNEAQ (reference sequence). The length of the CDR3 is 11 residues. V dropped 7 bases and J dropped 8 bases, with 8 bases sitting between them.

This clonotype was recorded a few times. The V and J genes are TRBV28 and TRBJ2-7; 11 positions match TRBD1. Germline-derived CDR1 and CDR2 are MDHEN and SYDVKM. V shed 7 bases and J 4 bases; nucleotides not matched to a gene: 6. The CDR3 runs 14 residues. In DNA, the CDR3 is TGTGCCAGCACCCGGACAGGGGGCCGGTACGAGCAGTACTTC. Its protein is CASTRTGGRYEQYF.

V is TRBV20-1 and J is TRBJ2-1; D is ambiguous. CDR1 and CDR2 (germline): DFQATT, SNEGSKA (reference sequence). The ends were cut back, 3 bases at V and 8 bases at J, with 17 bases in the middle. This CDR3 spans 14 amino acids. In DNA, the CDR3 is TGCAGTGCTAGGTTCGGACCCAGCCACCATGAGCAGTTCTTC. It is translated as CSARFGPSHHEQFF.

This clonotype was detected only a few times. This chain connects TRBV24-1 to TRBJ2-3, with D perhaps matching TRBD1 or TRBD2 (5 bases each). V lost 1 base and J 0 bases, leaving 10 bases between the germline ends. This CDR3 spans 16 amino acids. Germline CDR1 and CDR2: KGHDR and SFDVKD. Here the CDR3 reads CATSDFWGSSTDTQYF. The DNA of the CDR3 is TGTGCCACCAGTGATTTTTGGGGGTCTAGCACAGATACGCAGTATTTT.

V is TRBV2 and J is TRBJ2-2; TRBD2 matches at 8 bases. The CDR3 runs to 15 residues. The junction had 7 bases not matched to a gene; V was cut back by 6 bases and J by 4 bases. CDR1 and CDR2 from the germline V gene are SNHLY and FYNNEI. The CDR3: CASSASGRGTGELFF. For the CDR3, the DNA is TGTGCCAGCAGCGCCAGCGGGAGAGGCACCGGGGAGCTGTTTTTT.

This rearrangement joins TRBV4-2 to TRBJ1-5; a possible D gene is TRBD1 (6 bases). This CDR3 is built from 17 residues. The germline V gene has CDR1 LGHNA and CDR2 YNFKEQ. V lost 0 bases, J lost 3 bases, and 15 bases lay in between. As DNA, the CDR3 is TGTGCCAGCAGCCAAGATGATCAGGGGATCCTCAATCAGCCCCAGCATTTT. This encodes CASSQDDQGILNQPQHF.

The genes are TRBV9 and TRBJ2-7; possibly TRBD2 for D (6 bases). Between the trimmed V and J ends, which lost 0 bases and 0 bases, there was a span of 13 bases. The CDR3 is made up of 16 amino acids. Germline V lookup: CDR1 SGDLS, CDR2 YYNGEE. CDR3 in amino acids: CASSVAQLAGSYEQYF. CDR3 in DNA: TGTGCCAGCAGCGTAGCTCAACTAGCCGGCTCCTACGAGCAGTACTTC.

The chain links TRBV6-6 to TRBJ2-5, with TRBD2 matching 12 bases. The J segment lost 5 bases and the V segment lost 0 bases, leaving 7 bases of the junction unmatched. CDR3 length equals 17 residues. Germline CDR1 MNHNY, CDR2 SVGAGI (reference sequence). CDR3 residues: CASSYSLTSGRVETQYF. The CDR3 DNA follows: TGTGCCAGCAGTTACTCCTTGACTAGCGGGAGAGTTGAGACCCAGTACTTC.

This clonotype appeared a few times. This chain uses TRBV20-1 with TRBJ1-4; maybe TRBD1 (6 bases). Trimming removed 8 bases from V and 12 bases from J, with 16 bases in between. The germline gives CDR1 DFQATT, CDR2 SNEGSKA (reference sequence). This CDR3 region has 11 residues. The CDR3 DNA is TGCAGTCCTTCCTTCCGGACAGAACTGTTTTTT. Protein product: CSPSFRTELFF.

Details on this clonotype: One end of the junction is discordant with germline, which a read error may explain. The chain is built from TRBV6-6 and TRBJ2-5; no firm D call. The CDR3 totals 13 residues. Germline-derived CDR1 and CDR2 are MNHNY and SVGAGI (reference sequence). CDR3 residues: CASGYGPQETQYF. CDR3 in DNA: TGTGCCAGCGGTTATGGACCCCAAGAGACCCAGTACTTC.

This chain uses TRBV28 with TRBJ1-1; D call uncertain. V lost 3 bases to trimming and J lost 8 bases, with 10 bases between them. The CDR3 loop spans 12 amino acids. CDR1 is MDHEN, CDR2 SYDVKM, per germline. CDR3 sequence: CASSLRRSEAFF. The DNA of the CDR3 is TGTGCCAGCAGTTTGAGGCGCTCCGAAGCTTTCTTT.

The chain joins TRBV6-2 or TRBV6-3 to TRBJ1-5; 8 bases are shared with TRBD1. Unmatched junction bases numbered 19, after V lost 4 bases and J lost 5 bases. Germline values: CDR1 MNHEY, CDR2 SVGEGT. The CDR3 spans 19 residues. The CDR3 region has the DNA TGTGCCAGCAGTTCACTTTATCGGACAGGGCGGTGGGGCGATCAGCCCCAGCATTTT. It is translated as CASSSLYRTGRWGDQPQHF.

For this clonotype: The limits of the CDR3 on the DNA are not certain, so only TCRdb's listed CDR3 is given. The chain joins TRBV20-1 to TRBJ1-1. CDR1 is DFQATT and CDR2 is SNEGSKA in the germline V gene (reference sequence). Termini included, the CDR3 measures 22 amino acids. The CDR3 sequence: CSAQIYGYTFGSGTRGYTEAFF.

This clonotype was observed a few times. The chain recombines TRBV12-3 or TRBV12-4 with TRBJ1-4, with D unclear. This CDR3 region has 12 residues. V was clipped by 3 bases and J by 8 bases, with 7 bases between them. CDR3 region: CASSLWKEKLFF. As DNA, the CDR3 is TGTGCCAGCAGTTTGTGGAAGGAAAAACTGTTTTTT.

J is TRBJ1-2 and V is TRBV5-1; TRBD1 aligns across 9 bases. J gave up 8 bases and V 4 bases, and 6 bases lay outside the gene matches. This CDR3 contains 13 residues. Per germline, CDR1 SGHRS and CDR2 YFSETQ. The CDR3, as DNA: TGCGCCAGCAGCAAAACAGGGGGCAAGGGCTACACCTTC. This sequence encodes CASSKTGGKGYTF.

In its sample, this clonotype was seen many times. This chain uses TRBV28 with TRBJ2-7; the match to TRBD1 covers 7 bases. V dropped 4 bases and J dropped 1; count of bases not matched to a gene: 7. The CDR3 consists of 15 residues. Per the germline V gene, CDR1 is MDHEN and CDR2 is SYDVKM. CDR3 nucleotide sequence: TGTGCCAGCAGTTCGAGACAGGGAGTTTCCTACGAGCAGTACTTC. Translating it yields CASSSRQGVSYEQYF. Filled out from reference TRBV28 and TRBJ2-7, the complete variable domain reads DVKVTQSSRYLVKRTGEKVFLECVQDMDHENMFWYRQDPGLGLRLIYFSYDVKMKEKGDIPEGYSVSREKKERFSLILESASTNQTSMYLCASSSRQGVSYEQYFGPGTRLTVT.

This clonotype has more than one count but fewer than ten. The gene calls are TRBV10-3 and TRBJ2-3; 10 positions match TRBD2. CDR1 is ENHRY, CDR2 SYGVKD, per germline. The CDR3 loop spans 15 amino acids. The V and J ends lost 6 bases and 5 bases, in that order; junction bases with no gene match: 8. The CDR3 region is CAIRSLAGKEDTQYF. DNA of the CDR3: TGTGCCATCAGATCACTAGCGGGGAAAGAAGATACGCAGTATTTT.

This clonotype was recorded a few times. V gene TRBV4-1 combines with J gene TRBJ1-2; 10 nucleotides align to TRBD1. The CDR3 length is 15 residues. The germline gives CDR1 MGHRA, CDR2 YSYEKL. Unmatched junction bases numbered 8, after V lost 6 bases and J lost 4 bases. The CDR3 spells CASRMTGGPLYGYTF. In DNA, the CDR3 is TGCGCCAGCAGGATGACAGGGGGCCCCCTCTATGGCTACACCTTC.

The rearrangement links TRBV6-2 or TRBV6-3 to TRBJ1-5; D gene uncertain. Trimming took off 5 bases at V and 3 bases at J, with 11 bases between the two ends. CDR1 MNHEY and CDR2 SVGEGT come from the germline V gene. The CDR3 contains 14 residues. The CDR3 nucleotides are TGTGCCAGCAGTCCACACCCGATCAATCAGCCCCAGCATTTT. As protein: CASSPHPINQPQHF.

CDR3 in amino acids: CASSPTKVRGPEQYF. The CDR3 DNA reads as TGTGCCAGCAGCCCTACGAAGGTGCGGGGACCCGAGCAGTACTTC. The chain combines TRBV7-2 with TRBJ2-5; possibly TRBD2 for D (6 bases). The DNA end is a closer match to TRBJ2-7, so the J assignment may be wrong. CDR1 and CDR2 from the germline V gene are SGHTA and FQGNSA. CDR3 size: 15 residues.

CDR3 sequence reads: CASRTYALGSGGETQYF. As DNA, the CDR3 is TGTGCCAGCAGGACATACGCGCTGGGTTCGGGGGGAGAGACCCAGTACTTC. This chain links TRBV12-3 or TRBV12-4 with TRBJ2-5; 7 bases match TRBD2. Germline trimming cut 6 bases from V and 4 bases from J; bases unmatched to any gene: 17. The CDR3 contains 17 residues.

CDR3 DNA sequence: TGTGCCAGCAGTCCCCAAAGCGGGAGAAGAAGGGATGAGCAGTTCTTC. Amino acid sequence: CASSPQSGRRRDEQFF. The chain combines TRBV27 with TRBJ2-1; 8 positions agree with TRBD2. J was trimmed by 8 bases and V by 5 bases; bases with no gene match: 14. Per germline, CDR1 MNHEY and CDR2 SMNVEV (reference sequence). This CDR3 region has 16 residues.

This clonotype was seen more than once but under ten times. The V call is TRBV14, the J call TRBJ2-3, with D possibly TRBD2 on 6 matching bases. CDR3 size: 14 residues. Trimming took off 0 bases at V and 6 bases at J, with 10 bases between the two ends. Germline V lookup: CDR1 SGHDN, CDR2 FVKESK. Here the CDR3 DNA reads TGTGCCAGCAGCCAAGAGGGGGGATGGGATACGCAGTATTTT. It specifies CASSQEGGWDTQYF.

This clonotype occurred a few times. The V and J genes are TRBV6-5 and TRBJ2-7; TRBD1 aligns across 7 bases. The germline CDR1 and CDR2 sequences are MNHEY and SVGAGI. The CDR3 is 14 amino acids. Trimming at V came to 7 bases and at J to 0 bases, leaving 6 bases not matched to a gene. The DNA for the CDR3 is TGTGCCAGCACCCAAGGGGACAGCTCCTACGAGCAGTACTTC. Its translation is CASTQGDSSYEQYF.